This is a list of T cell receptor beta chains from one sample in a study of shared T cell receptors in the human thymus. Profiled with immunoSEQ multiplex PCR; TCRdb holds only in-frame clones, not every one. The sample carries about 660,000 clones, roughly 90% recorded once. This sample also appeared in a second study, on human thymus T cells.

The sequenced material came from thymocytes. The receptor source for this set is a boy younger than two with a congenital heart defect. The CDR3 runs from the conserved cysteine through the conserved F or W. D genes are given only for firm matches. Rows may omit the clone size; those that give it use once, few, many or a size class.

j_call d_call v_call clone_size cdr3_aa cdr3_nt
TRBJ2-1 . TRBV5-6 . CASSLGLSPGGEQFF TGTGCCAGCAGCTTGGGACTGTCCCCCGGGGGTGAGCAGTTCTTC
TRBJ1-2 . TRBV10-3 . CAISERGRKGGKEGYTF TGTGCCATCAGTGAGAGGGGCAGGAAAGGTGGGAAAGAGGGCTACACCTTC
TRBJ2-2 . TRBV15 . CATSREESRGRANTGELFF TGTGCCACCAGCAGAGAGGAATCAAGGGGGAGGGCGAACACCGGGGAGCTGTTTTTT
TRBJ2-5 TRBD2 TRBV5-1 . CASTLAGVGETQYF TGCGCCAGCACCTTAGCGGGAGTCGGGGAGACCCAGTACTTC
TRBJ2-7 TRBD2 TRBV4-3 once CASSQDLAGSYEQYF TGCGCCAGCAGCCAAGATCTAGCGGGCTCATACGAGCAGTACTTC
TRBJ2-3 . TRBV6-1 . CASSELRPDTQYF TGTGCCAGCAGTGAATTGAGGCCAGATACGCAGTATTTT
TRBJ2-7 . TRBV4-1 . CASSQKTHPYEQYF TGCGCCAGCAGCCAAAAGACTCATCCTTACGAGCAGTACTTC
TRBJ1-5 . TRBV28 . CASSLTRGAFNQPQHF TGTGCCAGCAGCCTGACCCGTGGGGCGTTCAATCAGCCCCAGCATTTT
TRBJ1-6 TRBD1 TRBV5-6 . CASSPRDRPSTPLHF TGTGCCAGCAGCCCAAGGGACAGGCCTTCTACACCCCTCCACTTT
TRBJ2-7 TRBD2 TRBV14 . CASSQEPSGFNYEQYF TGTGCCAGCAGCCAAGAACCTAGCGGGTTTAACTACGAGCAGTACTTC
TRBJ2-2 . TRBV15 . CATSRDRQGRTGELFF TGTGCCACCAGCAGAGATCGGCAGGGCCGAACCGGGGAGCTGTTTTTT
TRBJ2-1 TRBD2 TRBV4-2 . CASSQGTSGMYNEQFF TGTGCCAGCAGCCAAGGGACTAGCGGGATGTACAATGAGCAGTTCTTC
TRBJ2-5 . TRBV5-1 . CASSLVTGNQETQYF TGCGCCAGCAGCTTGGTGACAGGAAACCAAGAGACCCAGTACTTC
TRBJ1-1 TRBD1 TRBV19 . CASSISLEDRGQRNTEAFF TGTGCCAGTAGTATCTCCCTCGAGGACAGGGGGCAGAGAAACACTGAAGCTTTCTTT
TRBJ2-6 . TRBV5-1 . CASSPPGAGANVLTF TGCGCCAGCAGCCCGCCGGGGGCTGGGGCCAACGTCCTGACTTTC
TRBJ2-7 TRBD1 TRBV2 once CASQRGQAEDYEQYF TGTGCCTCTCAAAGAGGACAGGCAGAGGACTACGAGCAGTACTTC
TRBJ2-7 TRBD1 TRBV7-3 once CASSFTGGNEQYF TGTGCCAGCAGCTTTACAGGGGGAAACGAGCAGTACTTC
TRBJ2-3 TRBD2 TRBV9 . CASSPGTSGIHRTDTQYF TGTGCCAGCAGCCCCGGGACTAGCGGGATCCACCGCACAGATACGCAGTATTTT
TRBJ2-1 . TRBV6-5 . CASTRGSGLDNEQFF TGTGCCAGCACCCGAGGGAGCGGGCTGGACAATGAGCAGTTCTTC
TRBJ2-3 TRBD1 TRBV4-3 . CASSLEGPGGPSTDTQYF TGCGCCAGCAGCCTTGAAGGACCAGGGGGCCCTAGCACAGATACGCAGTATTTT
TRBJ2-7 TRBD2 TRBV10-3 . CAIRAGTSDSYEQYF TGTGCCATCAGAGCCGGGACTAGCGACTCCTACGAGCAGTACTTC
TRBJ2-7 TRBD1 TRBV5-1 . CASSLLGQGAYEQYF TGCGCCAGCAGCTTGCTGGGACAGGGGGCCTACGAGCAGTACTTC
TRBJ1-3 TRBD1 TRBV2 . CASGQGAGGNTIYF TGTGCCAGCGGACAGGGGGCGGGAGGAAACACCATATATTTT
TRBJ2-1 TRBD2 TRBV18 few CASSRTSNEQFF TGTGCCAGCTCCCGGACTAGCAATGAGCAGTTCTTC
TRBJ2-1 . TRBV7-9 . CASSPINSYNEQFF TGTGCCAGCAGCCCTATAAACTCCTACAATGAGCAGTTCTTC
TRBJ2-1 . TRBV14 . CASSQAGAPREQFF TGTGCCAGCAGCCAAGCGGGAGCTCCGAGGGAGCAGTTCTTC
TRBJ2-7 . TRBV29-1 . CSVDEGSYEQYF TGCAGCGTTGATGAGGGATCCTACGAGCAGTACTTC
TRBJ2-1 TRBD1 TRBV4-1 . CASSQVRRGSNEQFF TGCGCCAGCAGCCAAGTCCGCAGGGGGTCCAATGAGCAGTTCTTC
TRBJ2-1 . TRBV11-2 . CASIHRAGPYNEQFF TGTGCCAGCATCCATCGGGCGGGACCATACAATGAGCAGTTCTTC
TRBJ1-1 . TRBV19 . CASRGGPDTEAFF TGTGCCAGTAGGGGGGGACCCGACACTGAAGCTTTCTTT
TRBJ2-6 . TRBV6-4 . CASSDSLQGPPSSGANVLTF TGTGCCAGCAGTGACTCTTTACAGGGACCACCTAGCTCTGGGGCCAACGTCCTGACTTTC
TRBJ1-4 TRBD1 TRBV4-3 . CASSQDRQGWDEKLFF TGCGCCAGCAGCCAAGACAGACAGGGTTGGGATGAAAAACTGTTTTTT
TRBJ2-2 TRBD2 TRBV7-2 . CASSLGLAENTGELFF TGTGCCAGCAGCCTGGGACTAGCGGAGAACACCGGGGAGCTGTTTTTT